One sample yielded the 20 T cell receptor beta chains listed below, sequenced in a study of OX40 agonist ivuxolimab in advanced cancers. The data were produced by immunoSEQ multiplex PCR, yet TCRdb's version contains in-frame clones alone and is incomplete. The data contain about 50,000 clones, about 93% of them singletons. Sequencing used CD4+ or CD8+ T cells sorted from blood, obtained in a trial of the OX40 agonist ivuxolimab. These receptors all stem from an adult with an advanced solid tumor such as melanoma, head and neck, liver or kidney cancer.

The J gene is TRBJ2-5, the V gene TRBV11-2; D might be TRBD1 (6 bases). CDR1 is SGHAT, CDR2 FQNNGV, per germline. V dropped 5 bases and J dropped 7 bases, with 14 bases sitting between them. This CDR3 is 13 amino acids long. CDR3 in DNA: TGTGCCAGCAGCCCAACAGGGTCCGGGACCCAGTACTTC. Its translation: CASSPTGSGTQYF. The whole variable domain, filled in from reference TRBV11-2 and TRBJ2-5, reads EAGVAQSPRYKIIEKRQSVAFWCNPISGHATLYWYQQILGQGPKLLIQFQNNGVVDDSQLPKDRFSAERLKGVDSTLKIQPAKLEDSAVYLCASSPTGSGTQYFGPGTRLLVL.

CDR3 DNA: TGTGCCATCAGCGACAGGGGAGAATCCTACGAGCAGTACTTC. Its translation is CAISDRGESYEQYF. The rearrangement uses TRBV10-3 and TRBJ2-7; 8 bases agree with TRBD1. V gave up 6 bases and J gave up 1 base; unmatched junction bases: 5. The length of the CDR3 is 14 residues. Per the germline V gene, CDR1 is ENHRY and CDR2 is SYGVKD.

This rearrangement joins TRBV2 to TRBJ1-5; D not certain. V was clipped by 8 bases and J by 3 bases, with 11 bases between them. Germline lookup yields CDR1 SNHLY and CDR2 FYNNEI. The CDR3 extends over 13 amino acids. The CDR3 nucleotides are TGTGCCAGCCCTGGGGTCACCAATCAGCCCCAGCATTTT. It translates to CASPGVTNQPQHF.

The rearrangement links TRBV7-2 to TRBJ2-6; TRBD1 agrees at 7 bases. The CDR3 has 18 residues. J lost 0 bases, V lost 1 base, and 6 bases had no gene match. Germline V gene sequence: CDR1 SGHTA, CDR2 FQGNSA. CDR3 region: CASSLDGQVVSGANVLTF. The CDR3, as DNA: TGTGCCAGCAGCTTAGATGGACAGGTGGTCTCTGGGGCCAACGTCCTGACTTTC.

The chain uses TRBV5-4 and TRBJ2-6; the D gene is possibly TRBD2 (6 bases). Germline values: CDR1 SGHNT, CDR2 YYREEE (reference sequence). CDR3 length: 17 residues. V shed 4 bases and J shed 1 base, with 15 bases lying between them. The CDR3 here is CASSSLAYLSGANVLTF. The CDR3 coding sequence is TGTGCCAGCAGCAGTCTAGCGTATCTATCTGGGGCCAACGTCCTGACTTTC.

V and J are TRBV7-8 and TRBJ1-1; D is uncertain. Per germline, CDR1 SGHVS and CDR2 FQNEAQ. V dropped 6 bases and J dropped 5 bases, with 22 bases sitting between them. The CDR3 extends over 16 amino acids. CDR3 sequence: CASSPYRWVEETEAFF. The CDR3 DNA reads TGTGCCAGCAGTCCGTATCGGTGGGTTGAGGAGACTGAAGCTTTCTTT.

V gene TRBV9 combines with J gene TRBJ2-5; 9 bases are shared with TRBD2. Trimming at V came to 1 base and at J to 4 bases, leaving 8 bases not matched to a gene. The germline V gene encodes CDR1 SGDLS and CDR2 YYNGEE. The CDR3 is made up of 16 amino acids. CDR3 bases: TGTGCCAGCAGCGTAACCGGGACTAGCCGTAGAGAGACCCAGTACTTC. Its translation: CASSVTGTSRRETQYF.

The chain uses TRBV7-8 and TRBJ2-3; D gene uncertain. CDR3 length: 17 residues. V gave up 3 bases and J gave up 6 bases, with 22 bases separating them. CDR1 is SGHVS and CDR2 is FQNEAQ in the germline V gene. The CDR3 here is CASSFSSSTPPRDTQYF. The CDR3 DNA follows: TGTGCCAGCAGCTTCTCTTCGAGTACTCCGCCTCGGGATACGCAGTATTTT. Filled out from reference TRBV7-8 and TRBJ2-3, the complete variable domain reads GAGVSQSPRYKVAKRGQDVALRCDPISGHVSLFWYQQALGQGPEFLTYFQNEAQLDKSGLPSDRFFAERPEGSVSTLKIQRTQQEDSAVYLCASSFSSSTPPRDTQYFGPGTRLTVL.

This chain links TRBV28 with TRBJ2-1; D unclear. Per germline, CDR1 MDHEN and CDR2 SYDVKM. CDR3 size: 18 residues. The ends were cut back, 4 bases at V and 5 bases at J, with 24 bases in the middle. The CDR3 DNA reads as TGTGCCAGCAGTTCCCTCCCCCGCAACCCTCTACACGACAATGAGCAGTTCTTC. Protein sequence: CASSSLPRNPLHDNEQFF. The variable domain in full, with the rest retrieved from reference TRBV28 and TRBJ2-1, is DVKVTQSSRYLVKRTGEKVFLECVQDMDHENMFWYRQDPGLGLRLIYFSYDVKMKEKGDIPEGYSVSREKKERFSLILESASTNQTSMYLCASSSLPRNPLHDNEQFFGPGTRLTVL.

The chain employs TRBV27 and TRBJ1-1, with 8 nucleotides matching TRBD1. After removal of 6 bases from V and 3 bases from J, the junction contained 6 bases not matched to a gene. This CDR3 is built from 14 residues. The germline V gene has CDR1 MNHEY and CDR2 SMNVEV (reference sequence). CDR3: CASSLLQGDTEAFF. CDR3 DNA sequence: TGTGCCAGCAGCTTACTACAGGGGGACACTGAAGCTTTCTTT.

V and J are TRBV27 and TRBJ2-1; 7 bases align to TRBD2. The CDR3 totals 16 residues. V trimming: 8 bases; J trimming: 8 bases; junction bases outside the gene matches: 18. Germline CDR1 and CDR2: MNHEY and SMNVEV (reference sequence). The CDR3 DNA sequence: TGTGCCAGCTACCCCCTACCAGCGGGGACCTGGGATGAGCAGTTCTTC. Translation: CASYPLPAGTWDEQFF.

The genes are TRBV7-9 and TRBJ1-2, with 7 bases lining up with TRBD1. The CDR3 sequence is 12 residues long. Losses at the gene ends were 4 bases for V and 7 bases for J; bases not matched to a gene: 3. CDR1 and CDR2 (germline): SEHNR, FQNEAQ (reference sequence). The CDR3 nucleotides read TGTGCCAGCAGCTCCACAGGGGTTGGCTACACCTTC. This codes for CASSSTGVGYTF.

The chain uses TRBV7-6 and TRBJ2-1; no clear D gene. Deletions cut 0 bases from V and 3 bases from J, with 15 bases between. The CDR3 spans 17 residues. Germline-derived CDR1 and CDR2 are SGHVS and FNYEAQ. In DNA, the CDR3 is TGTGCCAGCAGCTTAGCTGGCGGAGCTAATTACTACAATGAGCAGTTCTTC. Translation: CASSLAGGANYYNEQFF.

The CDR3 DNA is TGTGCCAGCAGCCCCATACGGGGGGAAGGCACAGATACGCAGTATTTT. It translates to CASSPIRGEGTDTQYF. This rearrangement joins TRBV13 to TRBJ2-3, with 7 positions matching TRBD2. The length of the CDR3 is 16 residues. Germline values: CDR1 PRHDT, CDR2 FYEKMQ (reference sequence). The V segment lost 5 bases and the J segment 1 base; nucleotides outside the gene matches: 9.

This sequence joins TRBV29-1 and TRBJ2-4, with D perhaps matching TRBD1 or TRBD2 (5 bases each). This CDR3 spans 13 amino acids. The V end lost 5 bases, the J end lost 5 bases, and 13 bases lay between the germline ends. The V gene's germline CDR1 is SQVTM and CDR2 ANQGSEA. The CDR3 DNA is TGCAGCGTTCTTCTTGGGACCGAAAACATTCAGTACTTC. Translated: CSVLLGTENIQYF.

The DNA of the CDR3 is TGTGCCAGCAGCTTAGTAGGCTTAGCGGGAGATGGGGATACGCAGTATTTT. It is translated as CASSLVGLAGDGDTQYF. The rearrangement uses TRBV11-2 and TRBJ2-3, with 9 nucleotides matching TRBD2. Germline trimming cut 1 base from V and 6 bases from J; bases unmatched to any gene: 11. This CDR3 is built from 17 residues. Germline values: CDR1 SGHAT, CDR2 FQNNGV.

This clone was picked up one time. The rearrangement joins TRBV7-3 to TRBJ2-7, with a possible D match to TRBD1 (5 bases). This CDR3 has 11 residues. V dropped 3 bases and J dropped 7 bases, with 7 bases sitting between them. In germline, CDR1 is SGHTA, CDR2 FQGTGA. The CDR3 region is CASSFGAEQYF. Here the CDR3 DNA reads TGTGCCAGCAGCTTTGGGGCGGAGCAGTACTTC.

The gene calls are TRBV7-6 and TRBJ2-5, with 8 nucleotides matching TRBD1. The CDR3 consists of 15 residues. The J segment lost 5 bases and the V segment lost 5 bases, leaving 10 bases of the junction unmatched. CDR1 SGHVS and CDR2 FNYEAQ come from the germline V gene. Written as DNA, the CDR3 is TGTGCCAGCAGCGGCCCGGGACAGGTCGGGGAGACCCAGTACTTC. It specifies CASSGPGQVGETQYF.

The CDR3, as DNA: TGCGCCAGCAGTGGGGGCCTAGCGGGAGGGAACACCGGGGAGCTGTTTTTT. Translating it yields CASSGGLAGGNTGELFF. The chain links TRBV10-1 to TRBJ2-2, with 11 bases identical to TRBD2. Germline CDR1 WNHNN, CDR2 SYGVQD (reference sequence). Unmatched junction bases numbered 5, after V lost 4 bases and J lost 1 base. The CDR3 is 17 amino acids.

V gene TRBV19 combines with J gene TRBJ2-1, with TRBD2 matching 8 bases. The CDR3 length is 18 residues. J gave up 4 bases and V 6 bases, and 17 bases lay outside the gene matches. Looked up from germline, CDR1 is LNHDA and CDR2 is SQIVND (reference sequence). CDR3 DNA sequence: TGTGCCAGTAGCTCCAACCCGCCGACTAGCGTGAAATACAATGAGCAGTTCTTC. Its translation: CASSSNPPTSVKYNEQFF. The full variable domain, in which reference TRBV19 and TRBJ2-1 provide the parts outside the CDR3, is DGGITQSPKYLFRKEGQNVTLSCEQNLNHDAMYWYRQDPGQGLRLIYYSQIVNDFQKGDIAEGYSVSREKKESFPLTVTSAQKNPTAFYLCASSSNPPTSVKYNEQFFGPGTRLTVL.